The present entry profiles one TCR beta chain with its context. The antigen remains unidentified. The data are from a study of cytomegalovirus exposure and HLA in healthy donors. Study-wide results and caveats: The authors later found TCR association rates varying by HLA locus, with DRB1 most and HLA-C fewest. Roughly uniform sequencing depth across donors was assumed, possibly incorrectly.

The CDR3 runs to 15 residues. V dropped 0 bases and J dropped 7 bases, with 16 bases sitting between them. Germline V gene data show CDR1 as SGHRS and CDR2 as YFSETQ. PCR was performed using 60 Vbeta and 13 Jbeta primers. The method was immunoSEQ multiplex PCR; TCRdb's version includes in-frame clones alone and lacks a portion of them. The sample lists 95,000 to 100,000 clones, 70% to 80% seen once, with about 3.3% in the top ten. J is TRBJ2-5 and V is TRBV5-1; D possibly corresponds to TRBD2 (5 bases). This receptor was identified in a man aged 40-49 years in good health and CMV-seronegative. Sequenced: PBMCs. The CDR3 sequence: CASSLDSSRGATQYF. DNA for the CDR3: TGCGCCAGCAGCTTGGATAGTAGCCGGGGAGCGACCCAGTACTTC.